This is a list of T cell receptor beta chains from one sample in a study of cytomegalovirus exposure and HLA in healthy donors. Libraries were prepared by immunoSEQ multiplex PCR; TCRdb keeps only in-frame clonotypes and omits some of them. The table records 120,000 to 150,000 clones, under 90% of them present only once. The sample taken for sequencing was PBMCs. These receptors were obtained from a boy aged 2 to 10 in good health and CMV-seronegative. CDR3s include the opening cysteine and the closing phenylalanine or tryptophan. A D gene is named only where the DNA matches it firmly. For some rows the clone size is stated as once, few or many, or as a class when expanded; others skip it.

>-|TRBJ1-1|TRBD1|TRBV4-1
CASTPTGTGNTEAFF
TGCGCCAGCACTCCAACCGGGACAGGGAACACTGAAGCTTTCTTT
>-|TRBJ2-7|-|TRBV2
CAIMTQGSYEQYF
TGTGCCATCATGACACAGGGTTCATACGAGCAGTACTTC
>-|TRBJ2-7|-|TRBV5-5
CASSPGSVFDEQYF
TGTGCCAGCAGCCCCGGGAGCGTGTTTGACGAGCAGTACTTC
>-|TRBJ1-2|TRBD1|TRBV5-6
CASSLAPRQGNYGYTF
TGTGCCAGCAGCTTGGCCCCTAGACAGGGCAACTATGGCTACACCTTC
>-|TRBJ2-2|TRBD1|TRBV7-9
CASSFDRGAGELFF
TGTGCCAGCAGCTTCGACAGGGGCGCCGGGGAGCTGTTTTTT
>-|TRBJ2-3|TRBD1|TRBV30
CAWSVGTASTDTQYF
TGTGCCTGGAGTGTTGGGACAGCTAGCACAGATACGCAGTATTTT
>-|TRBJ1-2|TRBD1|TRBV5-8
CASTRTGHGYTF
TGTGCCAGCACCAGGACAGGGCATGGCTACACCTTC
>few|TRBJ2-7|-|TRBV7-9
CSSSSQGIEQYF
TGTTCCAGCAGTTCACAGGGTATCGAGCAGTACTTC
>-|TRBJ2-1|TRBD2|TRBV6-5
CASRRIPTSRDEQFF
TGTGCCAGCAGACGAATTCCGACTAGCAGGGATGAGCAGTTCTTC
>-|TRBJ2-5|-|TRBV10-3
CAILAGRDSQETQYF
TGTGCCATCCTGGCAGGGCGTGACTCACAAGAGACCCAGTACTTC
>-|TRBJ1-2|-|TRBV11-3
CASSAGSYGYTF
TGTGCCAGCAGCGCAGGTAGCTATGGCTACACCTTC
>-|TRBJ2-1|-|TRBV9
CASDQNRDWTYNEQFF
TGTGCCAGCGACCAGAACCGGGACTGGACCTACAATGAGCAGTTCTTC
>-|TRBJ1-2|-|TRBV4-3
CASSQSLAGLLVNYGYTF
TGCGCCAGCAGCCAATCGCTCGCGGGGCTCCTGGTGAACTATGGCTACACCTTC
>few|TRBJ1-2|-|TRBV6-6
CASKPGATGGYTF
TGTGCCAGCAAACCAGGTGCAACTGGAGGCTACACCTTC
>-|TRBJ2-7|-|TRBV27
CATRSGSRATYEQYF
TGTGCCACGAGGTCTGGCTCGCGGGCGACCTACGAGCAGTACTTC
>-|TRBJ2-2|-|TRBV19
CASSISRRNTGELFF
TGTGCCAGTAGTATTTCAAGGAGGAACACCGGGGAGCTGTTTTTT
>-|TRBJ2-1|TRBD1|TRBV7-6
CASSRRQGRNEQFF
TGTGCCAGCAGCCGGAGACAGGGTCGCAATGAGCAGTTCTTC
>-|TRBJ1-2|-|TRBV5-6
CASSLDAGNYGYTF
TGTGCCAGCAGCTTGGACGCGGGAAACTATGGCTACACCTTC